The 19 T cell receptor beta chains presented below share a single source sample, sequenced in a study of blood T cell repertoires in COVID-19. Repertoires were generated with immunoSEQ multiplex PCR, while TCRdb's copy carries only in-frame clones and drops some. The sample records a few hundred thousand clones, around 90% being singletons. The material sequenced was peripheral blood. These TCRs come from a man younger than 35 with active or convalescent COVID-19.

This chain uses TRBV3-1 (or the pseudogene TRBV3-2) with TRBJ2-4; D uncertain. Trimming removed 1 base at V and 8 bases at J, with 6 bases between. The germline V gene encodes CDR1 LGHDT and CDR2 YNNKEL (reference sequence). This CDR3 contains 12 residues. In DNA form, the CDR3 reads TGTGCCAGCAGCCAAGTTCTAGACATTCAGTACTTC. This encodes CASSQVLDIQYF.

The chain has TRBV2 and TRBJ1-2; D may be TRBD1 (5 bases). CDR3 length equals 12 residues. Germline loops: CDR1 SNHLY, CDR2 FYNNEI. Trimming took off 10 bases at V and 7 bases at J, with 16 bases between the two ends. The CDR3 nucleotides read TGTGCCATCTCGCCGGGACTGCTTGGCTACACCTTC. It encodes CAISPGLLGYTF.

This clone was recorded once. The V and J genes are TRBV5-4 and TRBJ2-3; TRBD2 aligns across 10 bases. The CDR3 extends over 16 amino acids. Germline lookup yields CDR1 SGHNT and CDR2 YYREEE (reference sequence). Germline trimming cut 3 bases from V and 3 bases from J; bases unmatched to any gene: 7. In DNA, the CDR3 is TGTGCCAGCAGCTCCAAAGCGGGGGGGATAACAGATACGCAGTATTTT. Translation gives CASSSKAGGITDTQYF.

The chain uses TRBV19 and TRBJ1-1, with 9 bases aligning to TRBD1. This CDR3 is built from 13 residues. V shed 7 bases, J shed 4 bases, and the junction held 4 bases outside the gene matches. In germline, CDR1 is LNHDA, CDR2 SQIVND (reference sequence). The CDR3 coding sequence is TGTGCCAGTAAAGACAGGGGGGGCACTGAAGCTTTCTTT. Translation: CASKDRGGTEAFF.

This clone was recorded once. Written as DNA, the CDR3 is TGTGCCAGCAGTTTATCACAGGGCAATCAGCCCCAGCATTTT. Its protein product is CASSLSQGNQPQHF. This rearrangement joins TRBV6-5 to TRBJ1-5; D is perhaps TRBD1 (5 bases). This CDR3 region has 14 residues. CDR1 and CDR2 from the germline V gene are MNHEY and SVGAGI. Trimming took off 4 bases at V and 2 bases at J, with 9 bases between the two ends.

The CDR3 reads CASSWLSGGKQFF. The CDR3 DNA is TGTGCCAGCAGCTGGCTTAGCGGGGGCAAGCAGTTCTTC. The rearrangement links TRBV7-2 to TRBJ2-1; 9 bases match TRBD2. From germline, CDR1 is SGHTA and CDR2 FQGNSA. This CDR3 region has 13 residues. J lost 11 bases, V lost 4 bases, and 6 bases had no gene match. The full variable domain, its missing parts supplied by reference TRBV7-2 and TRBJ2-1, is GAGVSQSPSNKVTEKGKDVELRCDPISGHTALYWYRQSLGQGLEFLIYFQGNSAPDKSGLPSDRFSAERTGGSVSTLTIQRTQQEDSAVYLCASSWLSGGKQFFGPGTRLTVL.

The genes are TRBV9 and TRBJ1-1, with D perhaps TRBD1 (6 bases). The V gene's germline CDR1 is SGDLS and CDR2 YYNGEE. Trimming pared 4 bases from V and 6 bases from J, leaving 13 bases between. The CDR3 spans 13 residues. This chain's CDR3 is CASSPNRVAEAFF. The CDR3 DNA sequence: TGTGCCAGCAGCCCGAACAGGGTCGCTGAAGCTTTCTTT.

This rearrangement joins TRBV25-1 to TRBJ2-7; 10 bases align to TRBD1. The CDR3 contains 14 residues. Germline-derived CDR1 and CDR2 are MGHDK and SYGVNS. Trimming removed 4 bases from V and 3 bases from J; junction bases left unmatched: 3. Here the CDR3 DNA reads TGTGCCAGCAGTGGGCGGACAGGGGGCTACGAGCAGTACTTC. Its translation is CASSGRTGGYEQYF.

The rearrangement joins TRBV19 to TRBJ2-2; the D is unclear. Per the germline V gene, CDR1 is LNHDA and CDR2 is SQIVND (reference sequence). Trimming removed 10 bases from V and 0 bases from J, with 15 bases in between. The CDR3 is 15 amino acids. As DNA, the CDR3 is TGTGCCACTAAACTATTCGATGCGAACACCGGGGAGCTGTTTTTT. Protein sequence: CATKLFDANTGELFF.

About this clone: The sample contains more than one DNA sequence encoding this CDR3. This chain connects TRBV7-9 to TRBJ1-5; 11 bases align to TRBD1. The CDR3 consists of 14 residues. With 3 bases clipped from V and 5 bases from J, the junction kept 0 bases outside the gene matches. Germline CDR1 reads SEHNR; CDR2 reads FQNEAQ (reference sequence). The CDR3 reads CASSLGQGDQPQHF. CDR3 bases: TGTGCCAGCAGCTTGGGACAGGGGGATCAGCCCCAGCATTTT.

The chain employs TRBV19 and TRBJ1-1; maybe TRBD1 (5 bases). The CDR3 totals 14 residues. Trimming left V 5 bases short and J 5 bases short, with 15 bases between. The germline V gene encodes CDR1 LNHDA and CDR2 SQIVND (reference sequence). The CDR3 loop is CASSVSGGETEAFF. Here the CDR3 DNA reads TGTGCCAGTAGTGTGAGCGGGGGTGAGACTGAAGCTTTCTTT.

The chain is built from TRBV4-2 and TRBJ2-7, with D possibly being TRBD2 (6 bases). Germline lookup yields CDR1 LGHNA and CDR2 YNFKEQ. There are 16 residues in the CDR3. V shed 0 bases and J shed 7 bases, with 19 bases lying between them. CDR3 sequence reads: CASSQDVSRGDSEQYF. DNA for the CDR3: TGTGCCAGCAGCCAAGATGTGAGCCGCGGGGATTCGGAGCAGTACTTC.

V gene TRBV6-1 combines with J gene TRBJ2-3, with 8 bases that match TRBD1. Germline CDR1 reads MNHNS; CDR2 reads SASEGT. The V and J ends lost 3 bases and 3 bases, in that order; junction bases with no gene match: 2. The CDR3 length is 14 residues. As DNA, the CDR3 is TGTGCCAGCAGTGAGACAGGGGAAACAGATACGCAGTATTTT. This translates into CASSETGETDTQYF.

The rearrangement uses TRBV23-1 and TRBJ1-6; 10 bases agree with TRBD1. TRBV23-1 is recorded as an ORF, its role being uncertain. V was pared by 2 bases and J by 7 bases, with 2 bases of the junction left unmatched. The CDR3 has 15 residues. This CDR3 reads CASSQRQGANSPLHF. Written as DNA, the CDR3 is TGCGCCAGCAGTCAAAGACAGGGGGCAAATTCACCCCTCCACTTT.

The V call is TRBV4-3, the J call TRBJ1-2, with D hard to call. Per germline, CDR1 LGHNA and CDR2 YSLEER. The V end lost 4 bases, the J end lost 6 bases, and 18 bases lay between the germline ends. The CDR3 runs to 15 residues. The CDR3 here is CASSPQDLVENGYTF. The CDR3 DNA sequence: TGCGCCAGCAGCCCCCAGGACTTGGTGGAGAATGGCTACACCTTC.

This rearrangement joins TRBV7-9 to TRBJ2-7; 8 nucleotides align to TRBD1. The CDR3 totals 14 residues. With 5 bases clipped from V and 5 bases from J, the junction kept 8 bases outside the gene matches. CDR1 SEHNR and CDR2 FQNEAQ come from the germline V gene (reference sequence). DNA of the CDR3: TGTGCCAGCAGCCAAGACAGGGGATGGGACGAGCAGTACTTC. This translates into CASSQDRGWDEQYF.

In DNA form, the CDR3 reads TGTGCCAGCAGCCAAGATAATACGACACCGAATTCACCCCTCCACTTT. Amino acid sequence: CASSQDNTTPNSPLHF. The chain links TRBV4-2 to TRBJ1-6; D is undetermined. The CDR3 is made up of 16 amino acids. From germline, CDR1 is LGHNA and CDR2 YNFKEQ. The V gene lost 0 bases and the J gene lost 7 bases, with 13 bases spanning the gap.

The chain carries TRBV2 and TRBJ1-1; D ambiguous. Trimming removed 7 bases at V and 3 bases at J, with 15 bases between. The CDR3 totals 14 residues. The germline gives CDR1 SNHLY, CDR2 FYNNEI. In DNA, the CDR3 is TGTGCCAGCAACGAGGTTACCTCGGACACTGAAGCTTTCTTT. Residues: CASNEVTSDTEAFF.

The chain recombines TRBV28 with TRBJ1-5, with 7 bases that match TRBD1. CDR1 is MDHEN, CDR2 SYDVKM, per germline. V was clipped by 7 bases and J by 5 bases; unmatched bases: 5. The length of the CDR3 is 13 residues. DNA of the CDR3: TGTGCCAGCACCAGGGACAGACATCAGCCCCAGCATTTT. This codes for CASTRDRHQPQHF.